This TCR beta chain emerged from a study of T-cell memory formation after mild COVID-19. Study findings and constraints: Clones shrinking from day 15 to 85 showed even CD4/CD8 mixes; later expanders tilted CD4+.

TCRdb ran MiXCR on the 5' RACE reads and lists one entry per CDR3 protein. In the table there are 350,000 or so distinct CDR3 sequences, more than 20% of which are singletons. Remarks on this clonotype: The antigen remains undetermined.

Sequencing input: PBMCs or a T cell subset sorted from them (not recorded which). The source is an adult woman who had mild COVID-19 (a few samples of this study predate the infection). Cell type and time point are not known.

CDR3 region: CSVEGGGQGAFEQYF. Here the CDR3 DNA reads TGCAGCGTTGAAGGAGGGGGACAGGGGGCGTTCGAGCAGTACTTC. This rearrangement joins TRBV29-1 to TRBJ2-7, with 12 bases that match TRBD1. Germline V CDR1 and CDR2: SQVTM, ANQGSEA. This CDR3 has 15 residues. Trimming cost V 1 base and J 6 bases; bases outside gene matches: 7.